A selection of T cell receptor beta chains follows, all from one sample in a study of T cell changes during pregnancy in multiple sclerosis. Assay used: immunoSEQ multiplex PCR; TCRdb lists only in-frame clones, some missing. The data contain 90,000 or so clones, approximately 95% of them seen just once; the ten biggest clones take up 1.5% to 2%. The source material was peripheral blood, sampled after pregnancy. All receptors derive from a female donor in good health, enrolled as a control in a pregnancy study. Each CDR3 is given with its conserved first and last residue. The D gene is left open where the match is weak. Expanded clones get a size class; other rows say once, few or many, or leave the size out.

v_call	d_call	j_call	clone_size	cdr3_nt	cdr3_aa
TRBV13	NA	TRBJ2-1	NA	TGTGCCAGCTCCCATCGGGGAGAAACCTACAATGAGCAGTTCTTC	CASSHRGETYNEQFF
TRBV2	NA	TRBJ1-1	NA	TGTGCCAGCAGTCGTCTGAACACTGAAGCTTTCTTT	CASSRLNTEAFF
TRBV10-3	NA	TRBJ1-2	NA	TGTGCCATCACCGAGGGATCGGGCTATGGCTACACCTTC	CAITEGSGYGYTF
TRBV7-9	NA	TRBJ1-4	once	TGTGCCAGCAGCGGCGGGTCTCGTAATGAAAAACTGTTTTTT	CASSGGSRNEKLFF
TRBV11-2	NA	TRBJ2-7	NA	TGTGCCAGCAGCTTGGGACCGGACAGAGCCTACGAGCAGTACTTC	CASSLGPDRAYEQYF
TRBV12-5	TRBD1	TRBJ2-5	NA	TGTGCTAGTGGTTTGGGCCTGGGGACAGAAGAGACCCAGTACTTC	CASGLGLGTEETQYF
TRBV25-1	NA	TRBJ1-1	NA	TGTGCCAGCAGTGGGGGGGGGAACACTGAAGCTTTCTTT	CASSGGGNTEAFF
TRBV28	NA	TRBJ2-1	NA	TGTGCCAGCAGTTTAACGTACGGGACATACAATGAGCAGTTCTTC	CASSLTYGTYNEQFF
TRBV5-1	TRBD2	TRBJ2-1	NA	TGCGCCAGCAGCTTCGAGTTAGCGGGAGGGCACATTGAGCAGTTCTTC	CASSFELAGGHIEQFF
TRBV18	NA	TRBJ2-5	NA	TGTGCCAGCTCACCGTCTGGGGCGGGGGAGACCCAGTACTTC	CASSPSGAGETQYF
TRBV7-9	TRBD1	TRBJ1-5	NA	TGTGCCAGCAGCTTAGCTATCGGACAGGACTATAGCAATCAGCCCCAGCATTTT	CASSLAIGQDYSNQPQHF
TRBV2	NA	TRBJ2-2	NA	TGTGCCAGCAGTGCACAGCCGCTAAACACCGGGGAGCTGTTTTTT	CASSAQPLNTGELFF
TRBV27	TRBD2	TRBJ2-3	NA	TGTGCCAGCAGTTCCCTCATCCGCGGACTAGCGGGAGGGTCAGATACGCAGTATTTT	CASSSLIRGLAGGSDTQYF
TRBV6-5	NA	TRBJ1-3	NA	TGTGCCAGCAGGAGGGCCTCCTCCTCTGGAAACACCATATATTTT	CASRRASSSGNTIYF
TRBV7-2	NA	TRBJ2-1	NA	TGTGCCAGCAGCGTAGGCCCCCTGCTCAGCGGACCGTACAATGAGCAGTTCTTC	CASSVGPLLSGPYNEQFF
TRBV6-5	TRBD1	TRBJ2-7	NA	TGTGCCAGCAGCCGTGGACAGGCCGAGCAGTACTTC	CASSRGQAEQYF